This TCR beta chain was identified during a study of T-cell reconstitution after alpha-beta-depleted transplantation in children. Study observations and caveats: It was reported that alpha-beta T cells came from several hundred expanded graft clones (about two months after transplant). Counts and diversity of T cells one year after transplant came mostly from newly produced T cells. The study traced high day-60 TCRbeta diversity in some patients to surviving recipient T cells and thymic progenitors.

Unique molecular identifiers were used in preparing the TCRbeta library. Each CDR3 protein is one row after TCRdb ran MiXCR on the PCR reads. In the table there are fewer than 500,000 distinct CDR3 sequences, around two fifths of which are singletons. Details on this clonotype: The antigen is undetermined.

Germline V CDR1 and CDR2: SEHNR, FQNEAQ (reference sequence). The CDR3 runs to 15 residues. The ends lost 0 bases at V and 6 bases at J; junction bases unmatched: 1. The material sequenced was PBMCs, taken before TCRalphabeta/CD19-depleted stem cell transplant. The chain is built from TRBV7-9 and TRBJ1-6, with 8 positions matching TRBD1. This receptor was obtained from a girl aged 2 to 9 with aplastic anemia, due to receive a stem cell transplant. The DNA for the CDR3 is TGTGCCAGCAGCTTAGCGCAGGGGGCTAATTCACCCCTCCACTTT. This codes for CASSLAQGANSPLHF.